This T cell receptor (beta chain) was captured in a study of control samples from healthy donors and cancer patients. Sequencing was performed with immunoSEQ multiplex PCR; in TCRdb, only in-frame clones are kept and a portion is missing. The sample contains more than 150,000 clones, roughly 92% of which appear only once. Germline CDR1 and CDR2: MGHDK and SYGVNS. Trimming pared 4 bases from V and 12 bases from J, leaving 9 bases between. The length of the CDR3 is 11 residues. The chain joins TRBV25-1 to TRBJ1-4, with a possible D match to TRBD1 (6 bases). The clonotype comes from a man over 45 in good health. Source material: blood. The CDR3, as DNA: TGTGCCAGCAGTGGGGGGCGTGAACTGTTTTTT. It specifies CASSGGRELFF.